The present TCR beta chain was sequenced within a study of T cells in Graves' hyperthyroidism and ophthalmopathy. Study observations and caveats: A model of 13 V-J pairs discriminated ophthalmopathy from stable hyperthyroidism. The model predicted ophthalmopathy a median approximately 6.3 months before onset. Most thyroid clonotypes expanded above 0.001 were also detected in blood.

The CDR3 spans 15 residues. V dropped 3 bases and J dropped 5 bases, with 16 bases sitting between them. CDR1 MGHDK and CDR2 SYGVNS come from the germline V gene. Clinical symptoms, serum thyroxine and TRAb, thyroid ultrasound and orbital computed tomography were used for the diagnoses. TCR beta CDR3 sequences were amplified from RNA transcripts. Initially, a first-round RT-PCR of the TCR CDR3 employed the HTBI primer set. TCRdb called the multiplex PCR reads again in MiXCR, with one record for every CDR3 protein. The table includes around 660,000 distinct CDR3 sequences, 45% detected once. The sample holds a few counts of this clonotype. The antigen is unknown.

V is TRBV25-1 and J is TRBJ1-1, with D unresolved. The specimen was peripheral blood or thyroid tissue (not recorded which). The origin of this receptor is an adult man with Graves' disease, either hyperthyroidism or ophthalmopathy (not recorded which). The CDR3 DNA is TGTGCCAGCAGTGACTCATTCTCCAGTAGGACTGAAGCTTTCTTT. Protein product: CASSDSFSSRTEAFF.